This T cell receptor beta chain was identified during a study of cytomegalovirus exposure and HLA in healthy donors. The study's findings and limits: There were fewer than 200 TCR beta chains listed as cytomegalovirus-associated. Reported performance of the classifier showed diagnosis of cytomegalovirus status with high specificity and sensitivity.

These donors were members of the 120-subject validation cohort, a group separate from the approximately 640-subject first cohort. Assay: immunoSEQ multiplex PCR; the TCRdb copy retains only in-frame clones and omits some. The table includes tens of thousands of clones, approximately 89% detected once. The germline V gene encodes CDR1 SGHRS and CDR2 YFSETQ. The V end was cut by 2 bases, the J end by 11 bases, with 14 bases between. The CDR3 has 13 amino acids. Points on this clone: Its specificity is unknown.

V is TRBV5-1 and J is TRBJ1-3, with a weak D call TRBD1 (5 bases). Specimen: PBMCs. The clonotype was recovered from a woman aged 18-29 years in good health and CMV-seropositive. CDR3 sequence reads: CASSFGQGSPIYF. The CDR3 region has the DNA TGCGCCAGCAGCTTTGGCCAGGGTAGTCCCATATATTTT.